Each of the 2 T cell receptor beta chains below was sequenced from the same sample in a study of control samples from healthy donors and cancer patients. Libraries were prepared by immunoSEQ multiplex PCR; TCRdb keeps only in-frame clonotypes and omits some of them. The sample consists of approximately 150,000 clones, approximately 94% of them appearing once. Sequences were obtained from blood. The receptor source for this set is a woman younger than 30 in good health.

The V and J genes are TRBV6-4 and TRBJ2-4; 7 nucleotides align to TRBD1. The germline gives CDR1 MRHNA, CDR2 SNTAGT. This CDR3 spans 20 amino acids. The trim removed 0 bases at V and 0 bases at J, leaving 14 bases unmatched. CDR3 DNA: TGTGCCAGCAGTGACTCGGGGAGAGGGGGCACAATTCTAGCCAAAAACATTCAGTACTTC. Encoded protein: CASSDSGRGGTILAKNIQYF.

For this clone: Distinct nucleotide sequences in the sample also encode this CDR3. The chain combines TRBV24-1 with TRBJ2-5; D call uncertain. Per germline, CDR1 KGHDR and CDR2 SFDVKD. V dropped 4 bases and J dropped 4 bases, with 15 bases sitting between them. This CDR3 has 15 amino acids. The CDR3 DNA reads as TGTGCCACCAGTGACCCCCGGACCAGTGGAGAGACCCAGTACTTC. It encodes CATSDPRTSGETQYF.